One and the same sample provided the 13 T cell receptor beta chains below, sequenced in a study of T cell responses to AZD1222 COVID-19 vaccine. TCRdb's table, derived via immunoSEQ multiplex PCR, lists solely in-frame clones and lacks some. This table has 150,000 or so clones, around 87% appearing once. The material was peripheral blood, obtained 28 days after the second AZD1222 dose. These receptors all stem from an adult who received the AZD1222 COVID-19 vaccine.

The chain is built from TRBV29-1 and TRBJ2-1; D may be TRBD2 (5 bases). V was shortened by 7 bases and J by 2 bases, with 18 bases between the two germline ends. The CDR3 is 15 amino acids. Germline V gene data show CDR1 as SQVTM and CDR2 as ANQGSEA. Written as DNA, the CDR3 is TGCAGCGGAAGGGCGGGCGGAACCGCCTACAATGAGCAGTTCTTC. Protein product: CSGRAGGTAYNEQFF.

J is TRBJ2-7 and V is TRBV5-6, with D perhaps given as TRBD1 or TRBD2 (7 bases each). The V end was cut by 0 bases, the J end by 5 bases, with 18 bases between. Germline V gives CDR1 SGHDT, CDR2 YYEEEE. The CDR3 has 16 residues. This CDR3 is CASSLVVRGGGHEQYF. CDR3 nucleotides: TGTGCCAGCAGCTTGGTCGTGAGGGGAGGGGGCCACGAGCAGTACTTC.

This clone was seen once. This rearrangement joins TRBV5-1 to TRBJ2-4; 7 nucleotides line up with TRBD1. The CDR3 is made up of 18 amino acids. The V gene end was trimmed by 4 bases and the J gene end by 0 bases; junction bases not matched to a gene: 13. Germline CDR1 is SGHRS and CDR2 is YFSETQ. CDR3 sequence reads: CASSPTTGYDLAKNIQYF. Here the CDR3 DNA reads TGCGCCAGCAGCCCCACGACAGGGTATGATCTAGCCAAAAACATTCAGTACTTC.

This clone was observed once. V gene TRBV19 combines with J gene TRBJ2-3; D may correspond to TRBD1 or TRBD2 (6 bases each). The CDR3 sequence is 14 residues long. V lost 4 bases and J lost 2, with 10 bases in between. CDR1 LNHDA and CDR2 SQIVND come from the germline V gene (reference sequence). The chain's CDR3 is CASSTRGLTDTQYF. The CDR3 DNA follows: TGTGCCAGTAGTACCCGGGGGCTCACAGATACGCAGTATTTT.

The chain combines TRBV28 with TRBJ1-6; D is perhaps TRBD1 (5 bases). Germline V gene lookup returns CDR1 MDHEN and CDR2 SYDVKM. With 5 bases removed from V and 7 bases from J, the gap between germline ends came to 15 bases. The CDR3 runs 15 residues. In nucleotides, the CDR3 is TGTGCCAGCAGTAAAACCGGGACCCTGAATTCACCCCTCCACTTT. This translates into CASSKTGTLNSPLHF.

Worth noting for this clone: Its ends do not fully match the called genes, so a read error is possible. The V gene is TRBV18, the J gene TRBJ2-7; 8 bases agree with TRBD2. From germline, CDR1 is KGHSH and CDR2 LQKENI. This CDR3 spans 15 amino acids. CDR3 nucleotides: TGTACCAGCTCACCGGGCCTAGCGGGCTCCTACGAGCAGTACTTC. This translates into CTSSPGLAGSYEQYF.

This clone is a singleton in its sample. The V call is TRBV10-3, the J call TRBJ1-3; D unresolved. The V end lost 7 bases, the J end lost 0 bases, and 10 bases lay between the germline ends. Germline V lookup: CDR1 ENHRY, CDR2 SYGVKD. The CDR3 runs 14 residues. The CDR3 region has the DNA TGTGCCATCACCTCCGGGCCCTCTGGAAACACCATATATTTT. Its protein is CAITSGPSGNTIYF.

The chain combines TRBV28 with TRBJ2-7, with a possible D match to TRBD2 (6 bases). CDR1 and CDR2 from the germline V gene are MDHEN and SYDVKM. V shed 0 bases and J shed 2 bases, with 8 bases lying between them. This CDR3 is 14 amino acids long. The DNA of the CDR3 is TGTGCCAGCAGTTTATGGGAGGGTACCTACGAGCAGTACTTC. Its translation: CASSLWEGTYEQYF.

The chain uses TRBV7-2 and TRBJ1-2, with TRBD1 matching 8 bases. Unmatched junction bases numbered 11, after V lost 5 bases and J lost 6 bases. This CDR3 has 15 residues. Germline V gene sequence: CDR1 SGHTA, CDR2 FQGNSA. The CDR3 coding sequence is TGTGCCAGCAGCCTGCACCTTACAGGGGGGGATGGCTACACCTTC. This encodes CASSLHLTGGDGYTF. The variable domain in full, completed from reference TRBV7-2 and TRBJ1-2, reads GAGVSQSPSNKVTEKGKDVELRCDPISGHTALYWYRQSLGQGLEFLIYFQGNSAPDKSGLPSDRFSAERTGGSVSTLTIQRTQQEDSAVYLCASSLHLTGGDGYTFGSGTRLTVV.

The chain combines TRBV11-3 with TRBJ2-1; D tentatively fits TRBD1 or TRBD2 (6 bases each). The germline gives CDR1 SGHNT, CDR2 YENEEA. V was clipped by 2 bases and J by 9 bases, with 14 bases between them. This CDR3 is built from 14 residues. This CDR3 is CASSLNWGAVEQFF. CDR3 nucleotide sequence: TGTGCCAGCAGCTTAAATTGGGGGGCTGTTGAGCAGTTCTTC.

This rearrangement joins TRBV6-6 to TRBJ2-3, with 8 bases aligning to TRBD1. V shed 7 bases, J shed 4 bases, and the junction held 10 bases outside the gene matches. This CDR3 has 15 residues. CDR1 and CDR2 (germline): MNHNY, SVGAGI (reference sequence). This CDR3 reads CASNVKQGVPDTQYF. CDR3 nucleotide sequence: TGTGCCAGCAATGTAAAACAGGGGGTCCCAGATACGCAGTATTTT.

The chain joins TRBV10-3 to TRBJ1-6; D is unresolved. The V end was cut by 3 bases, the J end by 10 bases, with 19 bases between. The CDR3 extends over 16 amino acids. Germline V gives CDR1 ENHRY, CDR2 SYGVKD. CDR3 nucleotides: TGTGCCATCAGTGAACTCGAGGCGGGAGAAAGGTCACCCCTCCACTTT. Its protein product is CAISELEAGERSPLHF.

This clone has a handful of counts. The chain carries TRBV4-3 and TRBJ1-4, with TRBD1 as a possible D gene (5 bases). The CDR3 is 16 residues long. Germline CDR1 and CDR2: LGHNA and YSLEER. With 0 bases removed from V and 11 bases from J, the gap between germline ends came to 19 bases. CDR3 in DNA: TGCGCCAGCAGCCAAGAATTGGCGGCAGGGCGAGGGAAACTGTTTTTT. Translated: CASSQELAAGRGKLFF.